What follows is one TCR beta chain and its context. This entry comes from a study of tumor-infiltrating lymphocytes in oesophageal squamous cell carcinoma. TCRdb passed the PCR reads through MiXCR, listing each CDR3 protein once. Of approximately 20,000 distinct CDR3 sequences in the sample, 41% were seen once. The receptor was isolated from a male donor with esophageal squamous cell carcinoma. Material for sequencing was esophageal tumor tissue.

CDR3 sequence (DNA): TGTGCCAGCAGCGACAGGGGGCCGGGGGAGACCCAGTACTTC. Protein: CASSDRGPGETQYF. V usage is TRBV7-3 and J usage is TRBJ2-5; 10 positions match TRBD1. This CDR3 is built from 14 residues. The trim removed 5 bases at V and 5 bases at J, leaving 5 bases unmatched. In germline, CDR1 is SGHTA, CDR2 FQGTGA.